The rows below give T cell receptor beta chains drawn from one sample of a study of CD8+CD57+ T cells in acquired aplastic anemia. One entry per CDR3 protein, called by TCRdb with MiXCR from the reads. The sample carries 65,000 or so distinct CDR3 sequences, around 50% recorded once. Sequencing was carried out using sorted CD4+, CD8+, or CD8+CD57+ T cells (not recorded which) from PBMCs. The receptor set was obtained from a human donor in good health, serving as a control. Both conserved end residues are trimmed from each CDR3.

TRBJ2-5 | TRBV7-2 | ASSFRGLWETQY
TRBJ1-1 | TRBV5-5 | ASSLIPSKRTGNTEAF
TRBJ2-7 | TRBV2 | ASRPHQGSYEQY
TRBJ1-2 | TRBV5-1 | ASSHSGSNYGYT
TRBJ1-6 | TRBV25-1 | ASSEAGGLSYNSPLH
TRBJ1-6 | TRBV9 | ASSVEGRDSPLH
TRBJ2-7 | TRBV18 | ASSRATVRDRTPYEQY
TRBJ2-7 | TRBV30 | AWMERKGPYEQY
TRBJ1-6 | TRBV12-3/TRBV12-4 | ASSPTGTGHGTLH
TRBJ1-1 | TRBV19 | ASSFRGTEAF
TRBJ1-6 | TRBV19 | ASSIGTNSPLH
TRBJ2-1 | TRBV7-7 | ASSPGLAGQYNEQF
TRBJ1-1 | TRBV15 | ATSRDNTEAF
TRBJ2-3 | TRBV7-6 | ASSGPGLARNTQY
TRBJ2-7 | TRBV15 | ATSRAGVGDEQY
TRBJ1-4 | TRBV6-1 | ASSPTGVTNEKLF
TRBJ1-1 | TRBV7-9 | ASSLGIGRGNMNTEAF
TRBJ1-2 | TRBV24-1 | ATSDLNGYT
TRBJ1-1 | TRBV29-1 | SVEDPRDRSFG
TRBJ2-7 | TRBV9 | ASSPGTGLAYEQY
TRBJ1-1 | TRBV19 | ASSWRQDEAF
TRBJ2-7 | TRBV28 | ASSLYGPSSYEQY
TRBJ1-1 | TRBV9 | ASSVEDYPLVNTEAL
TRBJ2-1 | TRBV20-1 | SAPRLGGNSYEQF
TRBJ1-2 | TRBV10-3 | AISESGTDYGYT
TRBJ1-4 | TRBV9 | ASSPVQGPNEKLF
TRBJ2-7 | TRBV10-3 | AISESGLGNEQY
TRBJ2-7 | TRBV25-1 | ASSVVAQSPYEQY
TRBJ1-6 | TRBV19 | ASSISRNREVTLH